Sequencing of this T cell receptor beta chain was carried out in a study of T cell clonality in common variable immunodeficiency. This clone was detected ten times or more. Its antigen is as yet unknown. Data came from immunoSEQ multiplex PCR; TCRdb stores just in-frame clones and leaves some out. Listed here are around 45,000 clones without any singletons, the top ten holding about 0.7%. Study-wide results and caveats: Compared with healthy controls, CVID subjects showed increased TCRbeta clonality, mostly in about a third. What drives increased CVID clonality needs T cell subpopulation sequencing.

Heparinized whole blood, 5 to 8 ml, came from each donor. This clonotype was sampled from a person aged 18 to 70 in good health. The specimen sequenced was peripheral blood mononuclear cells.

The CDR3 protein is CATSSRQGKMGDTQYF. The part of the CDR3 DNA that was read is TGTGCCACCAGCTCGCGACAGGGCAAGATGGGAGATACG. The chain employs TRBV15 and TRBJ2-3; 7 bases are shared with TRBD1. The read falls 3 residues short of the CDR3 end, and the missing part is taken from the germline J gene. Trimming at V came to 5 bases and at J to 5 bases, leaving 13 bases not matched to a gene. The germline CDR1 and CDR2 sequences are LNHNV and YYDKDF (reference sequence). This CDR3 is 16 amino acids long.